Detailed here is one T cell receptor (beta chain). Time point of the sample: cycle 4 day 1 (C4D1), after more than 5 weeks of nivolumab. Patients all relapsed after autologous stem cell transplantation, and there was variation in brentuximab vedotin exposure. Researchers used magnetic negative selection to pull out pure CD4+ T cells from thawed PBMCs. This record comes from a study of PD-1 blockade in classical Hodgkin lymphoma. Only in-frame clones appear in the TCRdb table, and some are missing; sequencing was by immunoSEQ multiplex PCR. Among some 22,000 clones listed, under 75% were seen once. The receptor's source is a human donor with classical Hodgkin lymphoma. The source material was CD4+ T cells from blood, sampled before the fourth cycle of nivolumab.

This CDR3 is CASSGQGVPLSYNEQFF. For the CDR3, the DNA is TGTGCCAGCTCCGGACAGGGAGTCCCTTTATCCTACAATGAGCAGTTCTTC. This chain joins TRBV6-4 and TRBJ2-1; 8 bases match TRBD1. CDR1 is MRHNA and CDR2 is SNTAGT in the germline V gene. The CDR3 has 17 amino acids. V lost 8 bases, J lost 1 base, and 13 bases stayed unmatched.